The rows below give T cell receptor beta chains drawn from one sample of a study of CD8+ T cells in alopecia areata. Some clones are missing from TCRdb's copy, which holds only in-frame ones; the method was immunoSEQ multiplex PCR. The data contain 200,000 to 250,000 clones, roughly three fifths of them singletons. The specimen comprised CD4+ T cells sorted from blood, sampled at week 44, from a patient treated with tofacitinib. These receptors originate from a human donor with alopecia areata. Both conserved end residues are part of each CDR3. D genes are given only for firm matches. Clone sizes are given selectively: once, few, many, or a class where the clone is expanded.

V: TRBV19
D: TRBD2
size: .
J: TRBJ2-1
CDR3: CASSYMSGGSSYNEQFF
DNA: TGTGCCAGTAGTTACATGAGCGGGGGTAGCTCCTACAATGAGCAGTTCTTC

V: TRBV29-1
D: .
size: .
J: TRBJ1-4
CDR3: CSVGRQGNEKLFF
DNA: TGCAGCGTTGGTCGGCAGGGGAATGAAAAACTGTTTTTT

V: TRBV29-1
D: .
size: .
J: TRBJ1-5
CDR3: CSVEGAGPNQPQHF
DNA: TGCAGCGTTGAAGGGGCAGGGCCTAATCAGCCCCAGCATTTT

V: TRBV7-2
D: .
size: .
J: TRBJ2-4
CDR3: CASSLATKNIQYF
DNA: TGTGCCAGCAGCTTAGCTACCAAAAACATTCAGTACTTC

V: TRBV29-1
D: TRBD1
size: .
J: TRBJ1-6
CDR3: CSVASDRDSPLHF
DNA: TGCAGCGTTGCTTCGGACAGGGATTCACCCCTCCACTTT

V: TRBV27
D: .
size: .
J: TRBJ1-2
CDR3: CASSPISVNYGYTF
DNA: TGTGCCAGCAGTCCTATATCCGTAAACTATGGCTACACCTTC

V: TRBV30
D: .
size: .
J: TRBJ2-5
CDR3: CAWSQIQETQYF
DNA: TGTGCCTGGAGTCAGATTCAAGAGACCCAGTACTTC

V: TRBV29-1
D: TRBD2
size: .
J: TRBJ2-1
CDR3: CSVGRLAGTATSYNEQFF
DNA: TGCAGCGTCGGTAGGCTAGCGGGGACAGCGACCTCCTACAATGAGCAGTTCTTC

V: TRBV9
D: TRBD2
size: .
J: TRBJ2-2
CDR3: CASSPVTSGPTGELFF
DNA: TGTGCCAGCAGCCCGGTGACTAGCGGGCCCACCGGGGAGCTGTTTTTT

V: TRBV6-5
D: .
size: .
J: TRBJ1-2
CDR3: CASRGSANYGYTF
DNA: TGTGCCAGCAGGGGGTCGGCAAACTATGGCTACACCTTC

V: TRBV30
D: .
size: .
J: TRBJ1-5
CDR3: CAWNGYPNQPQHF
DNA: TGTGCCTGGAACGGATATCCTAATCAGCCCCAGCATTTT

V: TRBV30
D: TRBD1
size: .
J: TRBJ2-7
CDR3: CAWKQGTYEQYF
DNA: TGTGCCTGGAAACAGGGGACCTACGAGCAGTACTTC

V: TRBV7-9
D: TRBD1
size: .
J: TRBJ2-7
CDR3: CASSDRTFPYEQYF
DNA: TGTGCCAGTTCGGACAGGACTTTCCCCTACGAGCAGTACTTC

V: TRBV23-1
D: .
size: .
J: TRBJ1-5
CDR3: CASSLLMGVCCNQPQHF
DNA: TGCGCCAGCAGTCTCCTCATGGGGGTTTGTTGCAATCAGCCCCAGCATTTT

V: TRBV7-2
D: TRBD1
size: few
J: TRBJ2-7
CDR3: CASRQGARYEQYF
DNA: TGTGCCAGCAGGCAGGGGGCTCGGTACGAGCAGTACTTC

V: TRBV29-1
D: .
size: few
J: TRBJ2-2
CDR3: CSVDGNTGELFF
DNA: TGCAGCGTTGACGGGAACACCGGGGAGCTGTTTTTT

V: TRBV5-6
D: .
size: few
J: TRBJ1-2
CDR3: CASSLDMSRGGYGYTF
DNA: TGTGCCAGCAGCTTGGATATGAGCAGGGGAGGTTATGGCTACACCTTC

V: TRBV29-1
D: .
size: .
J: TRBJ2-3
CDR3: CSVFRPLTDTQYF
DNA: TGCAGCGTTTTCAGGCCCCTCACAGATACGCAGTATTTT

V: TRBV27
D: TRBD1
size: .
J: TRBJ1-1
CDR3: CASSNTAGQGGRGTEAFF
DNA: TGTGCCAGCAGTAATACGGCTGGACAGGGGGGAAGGGGCACTGAAGCTTTCTTT

V: TRBV2
D: .
size: .
J: TRBJ2-7
CDR3: CASSAGIHEQYF
DNA: TGTGCCAGCAGTGCTGGTATCCACGAGCAGTACTTC

V: TRBV12-5
D: .
size: few
J: TRBJ1-6
CDR3: CASGLNVDRSVSPLHF
DNA: TGTGCTAGTGGTTTGAACGTTGACAGGTCGGTTTCACCCCTCCACTTT

V: TRBV29-1
D: .
size: few
J: TRBJ2-1
CDR3: CSVRGVSYNEQFF
DNA: TGCAGCGTTAGAGGGGTCTCCTACAATGAGCAGTTCTTC

V: TRBV29-1
D: TRBD1
size: few
J: TRBJ1-1
CDR3: CSAAGGSEAFF
DNA: TGCAGCGCCGCAGGGGGCTCTGAAGCTTTCTTT

V: TRBV30
D: .
size: .
J: TRBJ1-3
CDR3: CAWSLEGNTIYF
DNA: TGTGCCTGGAGTCTCGAGGGAAACACCATATATTTT

V: TRBV27
D: TRBD1
size: once
J: TRBJ2-3
CDR3: CASTRDRVTDTQYF
DNA: TGTGCCAGCACCAGGGACAGAGTGACAGATACGCAGTATTTT

V: TRBV2
D: TRBD1
size: few
J: TRBJ2-1
CDR3: CASSGDREDEQFF
DNA: TGTGCCAGCAGCGGAGACAGGGAAGATGAGCAGTTCTTC

V: TRBV14
D: .
size: .
J: TRBJ1-2
CDR3: CASSQDPSVNYGYTF
DNA: TGTGCCAGCAGCCAAGATCCGTCCGTTAACTATGGCTACACCTTC

V: TRBV12-5
D: .
size: few
J: TRBJ2-1
CDR3: CASGLVHGIDNEQFF
DNA: TGTGCTAGTGGTTTGGTACATGGGATCGACAATGAGCAGTTCTTC

V: TRBV30
D: .
size: .
J: TRBJ2-5
CDR3: CAWIARGMKETQYF
DNA: TGTGCCTGGATCGCCAGGGGAATGAAAGAGACCCAGTACTTC

V: TRBV9
D: .
size: .
J: TRBJ2-3
CDR3: CASSPGRDTQYF
DNA: TGTGCCAGCAGCCCCGGCCGGGATACGCAGTATTTT

V: TRBV11-3
D: .
size: .
J: TRBJ2-7
CDR3: CASSFYCMFVYEQYF
DNA: TGTGCCAGCAGCTTCTACTGCATGTTTGTCTACGAGCAGTACTTC

V: TRBV30
D: .
size: .
J: TRBJ1-1
CDR3: CAWKGMNTEAFF
DNA: TGTGCCTGGAAAGGGATGAACACTGAAGCTTTCTTT

V: TRBV5-1
D: .
size: few
J: TRBJ2-3
CDR3: CASSWGLTGAAPDTQYF
DNA: TGCGCCAGCAGCTGGGGGCTGACCGGAGCAGCGCCAGATACGCAGTATTTT

V: TRBV7-9
D: TRBD2
size: .
J: TRBJ2-1
CDR3: CASSQLAGGQGNEQFF
DNA: TGTGCCAGCAGCCAACTAGCGGGGGGGCAAGGCAATGAGCAGTTCTTC

V: TRBV5-1
D: TRBD2
size: few
J: TRBJ2-3
CDR3: CASSLELAGSTDTQYF
DNA: TGCGCCAGCAGCTTGGAACTAGCGGGGAGCACAGATACGCAGTATTTT

V: TRBV27
D: TRBD2
size: .
J: TRBJ2-1
CDR3: CATATGLGYNEQFF
DNA: TGTGCCACAGCTACGGGACTAGGCTACAATGAGCAGTTCTTC

V: TRBV6-1
D: .
size: .
J: TRBJ1-4
CDR3: CASSALLGDEKLFF
DNA: TGTGCCAGCAGCGCCCTTTTGGGGGATGAAAAACTGTTTTTT

V: TRBV29-1
D: .
size: .
J: TRBJ2-3
CDR3: CSVEFFVGDTQYF
DNA: TGCAGCGTTGAATTTTTTGTGGGAGATACGCAGTATTTT

V: TRBV5-1
D: TRBD1
size: .
J: TRBJ1-6
CDR3: CASSWDRAYSPLHF
DNA: TGCGCCAGCAGCTGGGACAGGGCTTATTCACCCCTCCACTTT

V: TRBV4-1
D: .
size: .
J: TRBJ2-7
CDR3: CASSPRDPYEQYF
DNA: TGCGCCAGCAGCCCACGGGATCCCTACGAGCAGTACTTC

V: TRBV29-1
D: TRBD2
size: .
J: TRBJ2-1
CDR3: CSVSGRLYNEQFF
DNA: TGCAGCGTGAGCGGGAGGTTATACAATGAGCAGTTCTTC

V: TRBV21-1
D: .
size: few
J: TRBJ1-5
CDR3: CASSTMKYSNQPQHF
DNA: TGTGCCAGCAGCACCATGAAATATAGCAATCAGCCCCAGCATTTT

V: TRBV7-6
D: .
size: .
J: TRBJ1-2
CDR3: CASSRGGDYDGYTF
DNA: TGTGCCAGCAGCCGAGGTGGGGACTATGATGGCTACACCTTC

V: TRBV2
D: TRBD1
size: .
J: TRBJ1-5
CDR3: CASRKQGTGNQPQHF
DNA: TGTGCCAGCAGGAAACAGGGGACCGGCAATCAGCCCCAGCATTTT

V: TRBV25-1
D: TRBD1
size: .
J: TRBJ1-2
CDR3: CASRGQGGNYGYTF
DNA: TGTGCCAGCAGGGGACAGGGGGGTAACTATGGCTACACCTTC

V: TRBV30
D: TRBD1
size: .
J: TRBJ1-2
CDR3: CAWSTRTGYGYTF
DNA: TGTGCCTGGAGTACACGGACAGGGTATGGCTACACCTTC